Below, 8 T cell receptor beta chains from the same sample are listed, as sequenced in a study of cytomegalovirus exposure and HLA in healthy donors. The primer mix had 60 Vbeta and 13 Jbeta primers. The data were produced by immunoSEQ multiplex PCR, yet TCRdb's version contains in-frame clones alone and is incomplete. This table holds some 110,000 clones, roughly 82% found once. The sample consisted of PBMCs. These receptors were obtained from a woman aged 45-65 years in good health and CMV-seropositive.

The chain joins TRBV25-1 to TRBJ2-5; D may be TRBD2 (7 bases). V dropped 0 bases and J dropped 3 bases, with 11 bases sitting between them. From germline, CDR1 is MGHDK and CDR2 SYGVNS. This CDR3 comprises 15 residues. CDR3 coding DNA: TGTGCCAGCAGTGAATATGGGGGGGCGGAAGAGACCCAGTACTTC. It specifies CASSEYGGAEETQYF.

V usage is TRBV5-1 and J usage is TRBJ2-3; tentatively, D is TRBD1 (6 bases). CDR3 length: 17 amino acids. Germline-derived CDR1 and CDR2 are SGHRS and YFSETQ. The V and J ends lost 1 base and 2 bases respectively, with 17 bases between them. The CDR3 loop is CASSLYFRGTPTDTQYF. CDR3 coding DNA: TGCGCCAGCAGCTTGTATTTTCGTGGGACACCCACAGATACGCAGTATTTT.

V usage is TRBV5-1 and J usage is TRBJ1-5, with 8 nucleotides matching TRBD1. This CDR3 contains 16 residues. The V gene's germline CDR1 is SGHRS and CDR2 YFSETQ. V was pared by 2 bases and J by 7 bases, with 11 bases of the junction left unmatched. Here the CDR3 reads CASSFLPTGQGQPQHF. DNA for the CDR3: TGCGCCAGCAGCTTTCTGCCGACAGGACAGGGACAGCCCCAGCATTTT.

This clone was seen just once. The chain carries TRBV5-1 and TRBJ1-1; TRBD1 matches 9 bases. This CDR3 is built from 17 residues. The V segment lost 2 bases and the J segment 3 bases; nucleotides outside the gene matches: 11. Germline CDR1 and CDR2: SGHRS and YFSETQ. CDR3 loop: CASSFRQGGDADTEAFF. DNA for the CDR3: TGCGCCAGCAGCTTTCGACAGGGGGGAGATGCGGACACTGAAGCTTTCTTT. Together with reference TRBV5-1 and TRBJ1-1, the CDR3 gives the full variable domain: KAGVTQTPRYLIKTRGQQVTLSCSPISGHRSVSWYQQTPGQGLQFLFEYFSETQRNKGNFPGRFSGRQFSNSRSEMNVSTLELGDSALYLCASSFRQGGDADTEAFFGQGTRLTVV.

This clone was seen only a few times. V is TRBV28 and J is TRBJ1-4; a weak D match, TRBD1 (5 bases). The germline V and J ends were trimmed by 5 bases and 8 bases, with 18 bases remaining between them. The CDR3 extends over 15 amino acids. From germline, CDR1 is MDHEN and CDR2 SYDVKM. The CDR3 loop reads CASSPRGGWEEKLFF. The CDR3 DNA sequence: TGTGCCAGCAGTCCCCGTGGGGGGTGGGAAGAAAAACTGTTTTTT. Drawing the rest from reference TRBV28 and TRBJ1-4, the complete variable domain is DVKVTQSSRYLVKRTGEKVFLECVQDMDHENMFWYRQDPGLGLRLIYFSYDVKMKEKGDIPEGYSVSREKKERFSLILESASTNQTSMYLCASSPRGGWEEKLFFGSGTQLSVL.

This clone was found a few times. One junction end disagrees with the germline gene, perhaps due to a read error. The chain couples TRBV7-9 to TRBJ1-1, with D uncertain. The germline CDR1 and CDR2 sequences are SEHNR and FQNEAQ (reference sequence). The CDR3 sequence is 11 residues long. The CDR3 sequence is CSSSLGIEAFF. In nucleotides, the CDR3 is TGTTCCAGCAGCTTAGGAATCGAGGCTTTCTTT.

This clone was recorded a few times. V usage is TRBV13 and J usage is TRBJ1-1; the D gene is possibly TRBD1 (5 bases). Germline CDR1 and CDR2: PRHDT and FYEKMQ (reference sequence). There are 13 residues in the CDR3. V was shortened by 3 bases and J by 0 bases, with 5 bases between the two germline ends. The CDR3 DNA reads as TGTGCCAGCAGCTTGGGGCTGAACACTGAAGCTTTCTTT. Amino acids: CASSLGLNTEAFF.

The V call is TRBV29-1, the J call TRBJ1-3, with D tentatively TRBD1 (6 bases). V dropped 4 bases and J dropped 7 bases, with 8 bases sitting between them. Germline CDR1 and CDR2: SQVTM and ANQGSEA. This CDR3 contains 11 residues. DNA for the CDR3: TGCAGCGTTGCGGACAGCAACACCATATATTTT. Its protein is CSVADSNTIYF. The whole variable domain, filled in from reference TRBV29-1 and TRBJ1-3, reads SAVISQKPSRDICQRGTSLTIQCQVDSQVTMMFWYRQQPGQSLTLIATANQGSEATYESGFVIDKFPISRPNLTFSTLTVSNMSPEDSSIYLCSVADSNTIYFGEGSWLTVV.